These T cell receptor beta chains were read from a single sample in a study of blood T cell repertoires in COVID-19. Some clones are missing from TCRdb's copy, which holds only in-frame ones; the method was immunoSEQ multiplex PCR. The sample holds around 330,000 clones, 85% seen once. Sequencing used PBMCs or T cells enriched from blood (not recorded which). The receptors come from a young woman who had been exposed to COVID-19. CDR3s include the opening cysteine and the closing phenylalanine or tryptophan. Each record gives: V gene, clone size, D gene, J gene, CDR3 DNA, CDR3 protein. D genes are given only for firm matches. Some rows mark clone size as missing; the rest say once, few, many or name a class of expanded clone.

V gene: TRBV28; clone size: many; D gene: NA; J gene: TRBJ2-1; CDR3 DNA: TGTGCCAGCCGTGAGCGGGCCCCCTACAATGAGCAGTTCTTC; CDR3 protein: CASRERAPYNEQFF
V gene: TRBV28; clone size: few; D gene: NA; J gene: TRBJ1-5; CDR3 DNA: TGTGCCAGCACCGAAGCAGCGTATAGCAATCAGCCCCAGCATTTT; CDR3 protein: CASTEAAYSNQPQHF
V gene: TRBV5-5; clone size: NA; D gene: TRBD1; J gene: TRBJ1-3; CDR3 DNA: TGTGCCAGCAGCGGGGACAGGGGGCTTTCTGGAAACACCATATATTTT; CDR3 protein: CASSGDRGLSGNTIYF
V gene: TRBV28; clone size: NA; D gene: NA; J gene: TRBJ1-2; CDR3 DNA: TGTGCCAGCAGTGCGGACTATGGCTACACCTTC; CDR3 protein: CASSADYGYTF
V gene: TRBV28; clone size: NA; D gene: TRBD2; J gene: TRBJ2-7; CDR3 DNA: TGTGCCAGCAGTTCCTCTAGCGGGTCAGCCTACGAGCAGTACTTC; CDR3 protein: CASSSSSGSAYEQYF
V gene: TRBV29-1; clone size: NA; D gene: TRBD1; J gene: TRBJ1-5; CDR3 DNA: TGCAGCTTCCAGACAGGGCGAAATCAGCCCCAGCATTTT; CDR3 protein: CSFQTGRNQPQHF
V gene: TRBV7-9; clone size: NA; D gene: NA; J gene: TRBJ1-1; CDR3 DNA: TGTGCCAGCAGCTTGGGGGGGTCTACTGAAGCTTTCTTT; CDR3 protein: CASSLGGSTEAFF
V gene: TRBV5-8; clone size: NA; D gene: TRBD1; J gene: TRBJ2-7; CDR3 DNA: TGTGCCAGCAGCTTCACCGGGACAGGGCAATACGAGCAGTACTTC; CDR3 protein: CASSFTGTGQYEQYF
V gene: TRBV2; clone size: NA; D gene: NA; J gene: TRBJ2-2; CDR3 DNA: TGTGCCAGCAGTTATCTTGGAGGAACCGGGGAGCTGTTTTTT; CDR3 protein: CASSYLGGTGELFF
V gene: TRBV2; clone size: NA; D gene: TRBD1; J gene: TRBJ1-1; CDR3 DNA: TGTGCCAGTAACAGGGGAAACACTGAAGCTTTCTTT; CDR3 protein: CASNRGNTEAFF
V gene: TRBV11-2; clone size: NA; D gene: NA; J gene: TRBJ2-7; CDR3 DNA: TGTGCCAGCAGCTTAGACCTGACATGGGGCGCGGTGAACGAGCAGTACTTC; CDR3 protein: CASSLDLTWGAVNEQYF
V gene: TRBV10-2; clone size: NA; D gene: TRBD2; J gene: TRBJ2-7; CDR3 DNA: TGCGCCAGCAGTAGCGGGAATAACTACGAGCAGTACTTC; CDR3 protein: CASSSGNNYEQYF
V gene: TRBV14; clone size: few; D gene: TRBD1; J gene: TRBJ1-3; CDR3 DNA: TGTGCCAGCAGCTGGACAGGGAGCACCATATATTTT; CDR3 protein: CASSWTGSTIYF
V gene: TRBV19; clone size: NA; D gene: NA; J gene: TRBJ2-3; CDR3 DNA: TGTGCCACCCGCGGGAGACAGGGGACAGATACGCAGTATTTT; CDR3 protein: CATRGRQGTDTQYF
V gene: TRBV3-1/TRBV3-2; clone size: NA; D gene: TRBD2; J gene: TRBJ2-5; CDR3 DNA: TGTGCCAGCAGCCAAGATCTGGCTAGCGGGGGGGCCCAGTACTTC; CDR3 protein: CASSQDLASGGAQYF
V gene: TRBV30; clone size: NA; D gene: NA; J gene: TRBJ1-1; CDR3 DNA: TGTGCCTGGAGCACTATGAACACTGAAGCTTTCTTT; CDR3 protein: CAWSTMNTEAFF
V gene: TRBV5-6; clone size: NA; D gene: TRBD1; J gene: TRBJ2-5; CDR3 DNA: TGTGCCAGCAGCTCCAAGCAGGGGGCTGGAGAGACCCAGTACTTC; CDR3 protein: CASSSKQGAGETQYF
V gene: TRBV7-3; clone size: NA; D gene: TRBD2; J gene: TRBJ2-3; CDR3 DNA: TGTGCCAGCAGCACTAGCGGGGGTGGAGATACGCAGTATTTT; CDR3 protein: CASSTSGGGDTQYF
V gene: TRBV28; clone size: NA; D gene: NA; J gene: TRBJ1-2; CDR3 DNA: TGTGCCAGCAGGGCCCCTAACTATGGCTACACCTTC; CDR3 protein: CASRAPNYGYTF
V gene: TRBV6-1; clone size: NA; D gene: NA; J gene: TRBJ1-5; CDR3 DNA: TGTGCCAGCAGTGAAGCTGAGAGGCAGCCCCAGCATTTT; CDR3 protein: CASSEAERQPQHF
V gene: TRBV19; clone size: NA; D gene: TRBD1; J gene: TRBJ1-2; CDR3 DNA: TGTGCCAGTAGTCTCTGGGGACAGGGAAATGGCTACACCTTC; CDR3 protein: CASSLWGQGNGYTF
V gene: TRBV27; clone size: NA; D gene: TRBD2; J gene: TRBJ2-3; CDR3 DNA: TGTGCCAGCAGTTTATTGGGCGGGAGTACCCCAGATACGCAGTATTTT; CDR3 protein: CASSLLGGSTPDTQYF
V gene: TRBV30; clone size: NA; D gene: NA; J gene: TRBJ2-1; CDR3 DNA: TGTGCCTGGAGTCAAGGGGCAGGGGGGTCCTACAATGAGCAGTTCTTC; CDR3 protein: CAWSQGAGGSYNEQFF
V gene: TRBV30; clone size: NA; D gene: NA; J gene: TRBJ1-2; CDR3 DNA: TGTGCCTGGACCAGGGGATCTGACTATGGCTACACCTTC; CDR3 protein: CAWTRGSDYGYTF
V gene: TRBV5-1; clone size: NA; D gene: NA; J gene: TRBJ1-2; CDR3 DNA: TGCGCCAGCAGCTTGGGACAGGCCGGCGGCTACACCTTC; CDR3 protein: CASSLGQAGGYTF
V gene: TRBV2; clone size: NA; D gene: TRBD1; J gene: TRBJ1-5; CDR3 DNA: TGTGCCAGCAGGGACAGGAGGGTTAATCAGCCCCAGCATTTT; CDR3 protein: CASRDRRVNQPQHF
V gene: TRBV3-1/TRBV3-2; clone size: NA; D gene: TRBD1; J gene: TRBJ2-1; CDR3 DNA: TGTGCCAGCAGTCCACCAGTGACAGGGAACAATGAGCAGTTCTTC; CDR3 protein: CASSPPVTGNNEQFF
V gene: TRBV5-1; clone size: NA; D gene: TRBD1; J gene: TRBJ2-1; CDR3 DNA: TGCGCCAGCAGCCGGCTAATAGGGACAGCCAATGAGCAGTTCTTC; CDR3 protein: CASSRLIGTANEQFF